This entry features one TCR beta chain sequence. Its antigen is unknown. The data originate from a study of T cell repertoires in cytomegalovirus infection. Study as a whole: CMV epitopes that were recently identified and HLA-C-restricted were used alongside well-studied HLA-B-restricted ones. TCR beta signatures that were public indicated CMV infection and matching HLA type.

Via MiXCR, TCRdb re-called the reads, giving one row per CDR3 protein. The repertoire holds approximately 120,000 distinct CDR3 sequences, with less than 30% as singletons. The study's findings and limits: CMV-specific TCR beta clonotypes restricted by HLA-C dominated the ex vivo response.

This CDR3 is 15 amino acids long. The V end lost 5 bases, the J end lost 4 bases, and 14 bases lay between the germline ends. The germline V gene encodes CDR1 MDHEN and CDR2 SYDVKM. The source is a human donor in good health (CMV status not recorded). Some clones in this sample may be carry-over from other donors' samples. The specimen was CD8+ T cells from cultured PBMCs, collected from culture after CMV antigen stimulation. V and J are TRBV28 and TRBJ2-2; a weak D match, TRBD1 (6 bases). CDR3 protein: CASSPTGLGTGELFF. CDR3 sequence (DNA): TGTGCCAGCAGTCCAACAGGGTTAGGCACCGGGGAGCTGTTTTTT.